This T cell receptor (beta chain) was sequenced for a study of CD8 T cells in ankylosing spondylitis. Study-level results: Typical of ankylosing spondylitis blood, it appeared, was a TCR beta motif of under 10 highly homologous variants. Disease-associated clones were reportedly significantly overrepresented in matched ankylosing spondylitis synovial fluid. Previously reported in reactive arthritis synovial fluid and blood were some of the motif variants.

A quantitative 5'-RACE method, one with molecular barcodes, was used to make TCR beta libraries. TCRdb redid the calling of the 5' RACE reads with MiXCR, one entry per CDR3 protein. This table holds about 260,000 distinct CDR3 sequences, approximately 20% found once. The junction had 12 bases not matched to a gene; V was cut back by 3 bases and J by 7 bases. The CDR3 sequence is 16 residues long. The germline gives CDR1 MNHNS, CDR2 SASEGT. This clonotype was detected ten times or more. Its specificity is unknown. The sequencing input was blood, either unsorted or a sorted T cell fraction (not recorded which). This receptor was identified in a male donor with ankylosing spondylitis or in good health (not recorded which). The chain couples TRBV6-1 to TRBJ2-1, with TRBD1 matching over 7 bases. Here the CDR3 DNA reads TGTGCCAGCAGTGACTGGGGCAGGGGGTTCGTGAATGAGCAGTTCTTC. Protein product: CASSDWGRGFVNEQFF.